The 19 T cell receptor beta chains presented below share a single source sample, sequenced in a study of T cell changes during pregnancy in multiple sclerosis. Profiling relied on immunoSEQ multiplex PCR, and the TCRdb table lists in-frame clones only, not all of them. The sample contains 35,000 to 55,000 clones, 90% to 95% of which appear only once. Sample: CD8+ T cells from peripheral blood mononuclear cells, taken after pregnancy. These receptors all stem from a female donor with multiple sclerosis, enrolled in a pregnancy study.

This clone was seen only a few times. The chain combines TRBV19 with TRBJ2-1; D is ambiguous. The CDR3 loop spans 16 amino acids. Germline values: CDR1 LNHDA, CDR2 SQIVND (reference sequence). V lost 7 bases and J lost 2, with 18 bases in between. The CDR3 sequence: CASTESPGATYNEQFF. The DNA for the CDR3 is TGTGCCAGTACCGAAAGTCCCGGAGCGACCTACAATGAGCAGTTCTTC.

J is TRBJ2-1 and V is TRBV7-9, with 10 bases aligning to TRBD2. J was trimmed by 5 bases and V by 6 bases; bases with no gene match: 16. The germline V gene has CDR1 SEHNR and CDR2 FQNEAQ (reference sequence). This CDR3 region has 18 residues. The CDR3 is CASRSGVSSGSRDNEQFF. The CDR3 nucleotides are TGTGCCAGCAGATCCGGGGTTTCTAGCGGGAGTCGCGACAATGAGCAGTTCTTC.

The chain is built from TRBV2 and TRBJ2-7; possible D gene TRBD1, 5 bases. This CDR3 is 14 amino acids long. V was cut by 8 bases and J by 4 bases, with 18 bases left in between. CDR1 is SNHLY, CDR2 FYNNEI, per germline. This chain's CDR3 is CASDDSMSNYEQYF. CDR3 DNA: TGTGCCAGCGACGACAGCATGTCTAATTACGAGCAGTACTTC.

This chain's CDR3 is CASGTGNTEAFF. CDR3 nucleotide sequence: TGCGCCAGCGGGACAGGGAACACTGAAGCTTTCTTT. This sequence joins TRBV5-1 and TRBJ1-1; TRBD1 matches at 8 bases. The CDR3 runs 12 residues. Per germline, CDR1 SGHRS and CDR2 YFSETQ. V shed 7 bases and J 1 base; nucleotides not matched to a gene: 0.

This chain joins TRBV19 and TRBJ2-2; TRBD2 might be the D (7 bases). Germline V lookup: CDR1 LNHDA, CDR2 SQIVND (reference sequence). Trimming removed 7 bases at V and 5 bases at J, with 14 bases between. The CDR3 runs 14 residues. The CDR3: CASKGGEWTGELFF. The CDR3 bases are TGTGCCAGTAAGGGGGGGGAATGGACCGGGGAGCTGTTTTTT.

This chain links TRBV7-6 with TRBJ2-6; 11 nucleotides agree with TRBD2. The CDR3 runs 17 residues. The germline V gene encodes CDR1 SGHVS and CDR2 FNYEAQ. V shed 1 base and J 2 bases; nucleotides not matched to a gene: 1. CDR3 in DNA: TGTGCCAGCAGCTTAGAGACTAGCGGGACTGGGGCCAACGTCCTGACTTTC. Protein: CASSLETSGTGANVLTF.

The J gene is TRBJ2-2, the V gene TRBV5-1, with D perhaps matching TRBD1 (6 bases). The CDR3 spans 14 residues. Trimming cost V 0 bases and J 6 bases, with 9 bases left between them. The germline V gene encodes CDR1 SGHRS and CDR2 YFSETQ. The CDR3 DNA reads TGCGCCAGCAGCTTGGAGGGGGACGCCGGGGAGCTGTTTTTT. It yields the protein CASSLEGDAGELFF. The variable domain in full, with the rest retrieved from reference TRBV5-1 and TRBJ2-2, is KAGVTQTPRYLIKTRGQQVTLSCSPISGHRSVSWYQQTPGQGLQFLFEYFSETQRNKGNFPGRFSGRQFSNSRSEMNVSTLELGDSALYLCASSLEGDAGELFFGEGSRLTVL.

This chain joins TRBV6-5 and TRBJ2-7, with a tentative D call TRBD1 (5 bases). Trimming left V 6 bases short and J 4 bases short, with 10 bases between. CDR1 and CDR2 from the germline V gene are MNHEY and SVGAGI. There are 12 residues in the CDR3. Here the CDR3 reads CASRTEAYEQYF. In DNA, the CDR3 is TGTGCCAGCAGGACAGAAGCATACGAGCAGTACTTC.

The chain is built from TRBV7-9 and TRBJ2-1, with a weak D call TRBD1 (6 bases). This CDR3 spans 13 amino acids. Germline loops: CDR1 SEHNR, CDR2 FQNEAQ (reference sequence). The V end lost 5 bases, the J end lost 6 bases, and 11 bases lay between the germline ends. The CDR3 sequence is CASSRVGGNEQFF. CDR3 DNA sequence: TGTGCCAGCAGCAGGGTAGGGGGCAATGAGCAGTTCTTC.

The chain uses TRBV5-1 and TRBJ2-5, with TRBD2 matching 7 bases. The CDR3 consists of 16 residues. Unmatched junction bases numbered 10, after V lost 0 bases and J lost 5 bases. Germline V CDR1 and CDR2: SGHRS, YFSETQ. The CDR3 loop is CASSLVSSGLGETQYF. Here the CDR3 DNA reads TGCGCCAGCAGCTTGGTGTCTAGCGGCTTAGGGGAGACCCAGTACTTC.

The V gene is TRBV10-1, the J gene TRBJ2-5; possibly TRBD1 for D (7 bases). The end of the DNA fits TRBJ2-7 better, so the J call may be wrong. The CDR3 runs to 14 residues. CDR1 is WNHNN, CDR2 SYGVQD, per germline (reference sequence). The CDR3 loop reads CASKPRRGPYEQYF. CDR3 DNA: TGCGCCAGCAAACCACGGAGGGGGCCCTACGAGCAGTACTTC.

The chain is built from TRBV9 and TRBJ1-1; TRBD1 agrees at 9 bases. The CDR3 length is 13 residues. Germline V gene sequence: CDR1 SGDLS, CDR2 YYNGEE. V trimming: 5 bases; J trimming: 5 bases; junction bases outside the gene matches: 4. Here the CDR3 reads CASSFGQGTEAFF. As DNA, the CDR3 is TGTGCCAGCAGTTTTGGACAGGGGACTGAAGCTTTCTTT.

By proportion, this clone is medium-sized. The V gene is TRBV28, the J gene TRBJ1-5; 7 bases line up with TRBD1. V was pared by 2 bases and J by 5 bases, with 18 bases of the junction left unmatched. CDR1 is MDHEN, CDR2 SYDVKM, per germline. The CDR3 sequence is 19 residues long. Here the CDR3 reads CASSLNIEGTVHPDQPQHF. CDR3 DNA: TGTGCCAGCAGTTTAAACATTGAGGGGACAGTCCACCCCGATCAGCCCCAGCATTTT.

This clone occurred once. This rearrangement joins TRBV7-6 to TRBJ1-1, with TRBD1 identical over 7 bases. In germline, CDR1 is SGHVS, CDR2 FNYEAQ. V lost 5 bases and J lost 0; bases outside the gene matches: 12. The CDR3 has 17 residues. The chain's CDR3 is CASSPAGTGQLNTEAFF. CDR3 coding DNA: TGTGCCAGCAGCCCCGCCGGGACGGGACAGTTGAACACTGAAGCTTTCTTT. The full variable domain, rest sourced from reference TRBV7-6 and TRBJ1-1, is GAGVSQSPRYKVTKRGQDVALRCDPISGHVSLYWYRQALGQGPEFLTYFNYEAQQDKSGLPNDRFSAERPEGSISTLTIQRTEQRDSAMYRCASSPAGTGQLNTEAFFGQGTRLTVV.

The CDR3: CASSEWGQLNYGYTF. In nucleotides, the CDR3 is TGTGCCAGCAGTGAATGGGGGCAGCTTAACTATGGCTACACCTTC. The rearrangement links TRBV2 to TRBJ1-2; tentative D call: TRBD1 (6 bases). Germline V lookup: CDR1 SNHLY, CDR2 FYNNEI. This CDR3 spans 15 amino acids. Trimming pared 2 bases from V and 1 base from J, leaving 11 bases between.

A single count supports this clone. V is TRBV7-8 and J is TRBJ2-1; TRBD1 is a possible D gene (6 bases). Germline loops: CDR1 SGHVS, CDR2 FQNEAQ. CDR3 length: 13 amino acids. The V end was cut by 5 bases, the J end by 8 bases, with 13 bases between. In nucleotides, the CDR3 is TGTGCCAGCAGCACACATAACAGGGATGAGCAGTTCTTC. Encoded protein: CASSTHNRDEQFF.

V usage is TRBV5-1 and J usage is TRBJ1-1; 7 positions agree with TRBD1. With V trimmed by 4 bases and J by 7 bases, 10 bases remained unmatched. CDR1 is SGHRS, CDR2 YFSETQ, per germline. The CDR3 has 14 amino acids. CDR3 sequence reads: CASSTSGTDIEAFF. CDR3 in DNA: TGCGCCAGCAGCACCTCCGGGACAGATATTGAAGCTTTCTTT.

The V call is TRBV19, the J call TRBJ2-5; TRBD1 aligns across 7 bases. Per germline, CDR1 LNHDA and CDR2 SQIVND (reference sequence). Trimming removed 3 bases from V and 0 bases from J; junction bases left unmatched: 10. CDR3 length: 17 residues. The CDR3 here is CASSIGTALEYQETQYF. The DNA of the CDR3 is TGTGCCAGTAGTATCGGGACAGCCCTCGAGTACCAAGAGACCCAGTACTTC.

This clone was observed once. V and J are TRBV5-5 and TRBJ2-2, with D possibly being TRBD1 (6 bases). V dropped 3 bases and J dropped 6 bases, with 12 bases sitting between them. CDR1 is SGHKS, CDR2 YYEKEE, per germline (reference sequence). The CDR3 is 14 amino acids. The CDR3: CASSSPQGSGELFF. In DNA form, the CDR3 reads TGTGCCAGCAGCTCCCCGCAGGGGTCCGGGGAGCTGTTTTTT.